What follows are 25 T cell receptor beta chains derived from one specimen sequenced in a study of cytomegalovirus exposure and HLA in healthy donors. 13 Jbeta primers and 60 Vbeta primers were used for the PCR. Produced via immunoSEQ multiplex PCR; TCRdb's table is partial and in-frame only. Its listing shows some 62,000 clones. The source material was PBMCs. All receptors derive from a man under 40 in good health and CMV-seropositive.

The chain employs TRBV5-1 and TRBJ2-2; possible D gene TRBD2, 5 bases. Germline V CDR1 and CDR2: SGHRS, YFSETQ. The CDR3 covers 14 residues. V lost 1 base, J lost 3 bases, and 7 bases lay in between. The DNA for the CDR3 is TGCGCCAGCAGCTTGTGGGGAGACACCGGGGAGCTGTTTTTT. This translates into CASSLWGDTGELFF.

The chain couples TRBV6-5 to TRBJ1-2; D may be TRBD1 (5 bases). V was pared by 0 bases and J by 0 bases, with 11 bases between. This CDR3 is 16 amino acids long. Per germline, CDR1 MNHEY and CDR2 SVGAGI. CDR3 sequence reads: CASSYSIGDSNYGYTF. CDR3 in DNA: TGTGCCAGCAGTTACTCAATTGGGGACTCTAACTATGGCTACACCTTC.

The rearrangement joins TRBV6-5 to TRBJ2-5, with TRBD2 identical over 12 bases. Germline CDR1 and CDR2: MNHEY and SVGAGI. V lost 8 bases and J lost 4; bases outside the gene matches: 5. The length of the CDR3 is 14 residues. For the CDR3, the DNA is TGTGCCAGCGGTGGACTAGCGGGACGAGAGACCCAGTACTTC. Its protein is CASGGLAGRETQYF.

This chain connects TRBV27 to TRBJ1-5, with TRBD1 matching over 12 bases. Germline values: CDR1 MNHEY, CDR2 SMNVEV (reference sequence). V shed 5 bases and J 2 bases; nucleotides not matched to a gene: 10. CDR3 length equals 18 residues. The CDR3 loop reads CASSPLGTGGRGNQPQHF. The CDR3 DNA reads as TGTGCCAGCAGTCCGCTAGGGACAGGGGGCCGTGGCAATCAGCCCCAGCATTTT.

The rearrangement links TRBV6-5 to TRBJ2-5, with TRBD1 identical over 9 bases. Unmatched junction bases numbered 9, after V lost 4 bases and J lost 3 bases. The CDR3 is made up of 16 amino acids. Per germline, CDR1 MNHEY and CDR2 SVGAGI. CDR3 residues: CASSWEITGGKETQYF. The DNA of the CDR3 is TGTGCCAGCAGTTGGGAGATCACAGGGGGCAAAGAGACCCAGTACTTC.

V is TRBV5-6 and J is TRBJ1-2; D call uncertain. Trimming took off 2 bases at V and 5 bases at J, with 22 bases between the two ends. This CDR3 is 17 amino acids long. Germline values: CDR1 SGHDT, CDR2 YYEEEE. The chain's CDR3 is CASSFISREGVGYGYTF. In DNA form, the CDR3 reads TGTGCCAGCAGCTTTATCTCCAGAGAAGGAGTCGGATATGGCTACACCTTC.

Written as DNA, the CDR3 is TGCAGCGTAGGACAGAGCACAGATACGCAGTATTTT. Its translation: CSVGQSTDTQYF. This chain joins TRBV29-1 and TRBJ2-3; possible D gene TRBD1, 6 bases. Germline V gene lookup returns CDR1 SQVTM and CDR2 ANQGSEA. The CDR3 has 12 residues. The ends were cut back, 6 bases at V and 0 bases at J, with 7 bases in the middle.

The chain combines TRBV4-1 with TRBJ2-7; 7 nucleotides line up with TRBD1. J gave up 2 bases and V 4 bases, and 8 bases lay outside the gene matches. There are 15 residues in the CDR3. Looked up from germline, CDR1 is MGHRA and CDR2 is YSYEKL. CDR3 sequence (DNA): TGCGCCAGCAGCCCAACAGGGGACGCCGCCTACGAGCAGTACTTC. It is translated as CASSPTGDAAYEQYF.

This sequence joins TRBV11-3 and TRBJ2-1; D is unresolved. CDR1 and CDR2 (germline): SGHNT, YENEEA. V was trimmed by 7 bases and J by 5 bases, leaving 9 bases between them. This CDR3 has 12 residues. In nucleotides, the CDR3 is TGTGCCAGCAACCAGGCCGACAATGAGCAGTTCTTC. Translation: CASNQADNEQFF.

This chain connects TRBV29-1 to TRBJ2-7, with a weak D call TRBD2 (6 bases). Germline V CDR1 and CDR2: SQVTM, ANQGSEA. The CDR3 contains 14 residues. The CDR3 DNA reads TGCAGTGGATCCGGGGGTAGAGGAGCGGGCGAGCAGTACTTC. Encoded protein: CSGSGGRGAGEQYF.

J is TRBJ2-1 and V is TRBV19; 7 nucleotides align to TRBD2. The V segment lost 1 base and the J segment 9 bases; nucleotides outside the gene matches: 9. In germline, CDR1 is LNHDA, CDR2 SQIVND (reference sequence). The CDR3 loop spans 15 amino acids. This CDR3 reads CASSIVGSGAGEQFF. The CDR3 nucleotides read TGTGCCAGTAGTATAGTGGGCAGCGGGGCGGGTGAGCAGTTCTTC.

The chain is built from TRBV7-2 and TRBJ2-7, with a weak D call TRBD2 (6 bases). V was pared by 6 bases and J by 4 bases, with 16 bases between. Germline lookup yields CDR1 SGHTA and CDR2 FQGNSA. The CDR3 is made up of 14 amino acids. The CDR3 is CASSLWGLKYEQYF. The CDR3 DNA is TGTGCCAGCAGTCTGTGGGGACTGAAATACGAGCAGTACTTC. Filled out from reference TRBV7-2 and TRBJ2-7, the complete variable domain reads GAGVSQSPSNKVTEKGKDVELRCDPISGHTALYWYRQSLGQGLEFLIYFQGNSAPDKSGLPSDRFSAERTGGSVSTLTIQRTQQEDSAVYLCASSLWGLKYEQYFGPGTRLTVT.

The genes are TRBV15 and TRBJ2-1, with D possibly matching TRBD1 (6 bases). Per the germline V gene, CDR1 is LNHNV and CDR2 is YYDKDF (reference sequence). The length of the CDR3 is 14 residues. The germline V and J ends were trimmed by 0 bases and 4 bases, with 7 bases remaining between them. CDR3 nucleotides: TGTGCCACCAGCAGAGATAGGGGGTACAATGAGCAGTTCTTC. Protein product: CATSRDRGYNEQFF.

The rearrangement links TRBV4-2 to TRBJ2-3; TRBD2 aligns across 13 bases. V lost 2 bases, J lost 1 base, and 3 bases stayed unmatched. Germline V gene lookup returns CDR1 LGHNA and CDR2 YNFKEQ. The CDR3 is made up of 17 amino acids. CDR3 sequence (DNA): TGTGCCAGCAGCCAACAACTAGCGGGGGGGGGCACAGATACGCAGTATTTT. This encodes CASSQQLAGGGTDTQYF.

On this clone itself: The junction and the germline gene differ at one end; a read error may be behind it. The chain has TRBV10-3 and TRBJ2-1; D gene unclear. The germline V gene encodes CDR1 ENHRY and CDR2 SYGVKD. This CDR3 spans 15 amino acids. The CDR3 DNA reads TGTGCCATCAGTGTTGAGGTTTTCTCCGACAATGAGCAGTTCTTC. It codes for CAISVEVFSDNEQFF.

The gene calls are TRBV7-2 and TRBJ2-5; TRBD2 matches at 7 bases. The length of the CDR3 is 13 residues. V shed 5 bases, J shed 5 bases, and the junction held 5 bases outside the gene matches. CDR1 and CDR2 from the germline V gene are SGHTA and FQGNSA. The CDR3 spells CASSPGGTETQYF. The CDR3 DNA reads as TGTGCCAGCAGCCCCGGGGGGACGGAGACCCAGTACTTC.

The chain joins TRBV27 to TRBJ2-7, with a weak D call TRBD1 (5 bases). V was shortened by 3 bases and J by 3 bases, with 12 bases between the two germline ends. The germline gives CDR1 MNHEY, CDR2 SMNVEV (reference sequence). The CDR3 consists of 14 residues. For the CDR3, the DNA is TGTGCCAGCAGTTTGTGGACAAACCACTACGAGCAGTACTTC. This codes for CASSLWTNHYEQYF.

The V gene is TRBV27, the J gene TRBJ1-2; 7 bases agree with TRBD1. Germline lookup yields CDR1 MNHEY and CDR2 SMNVEV (reference sequence). This CDR3 contains 16 residues. Trimming at V came to 4 bases and at J to 5 bases, leaving 13 bases not matched to a gene. CDR3 amino acids: CASSSKSRGRIYGYTF. The CDR3 nucleotides read TGTGCCAGCAGTTCAAAAAGCAGGGGGAGGATATATGGCTACACCTTC.

The chain joins TRBV6-1 to TRBJ1-1, with 8 bases identical to TRBD1. CDR3 size: 17 residues. Per the germline V gene, CDR1 is MNHNS and CDR2 is SASEGT. The trim removed 3 bases at V and 3 bases at J, leaving 12 bases unmatched. The CDR3 DNA sequence: TGTGCCAGCAGTGACGGACCCACCGGGACAGGTGACACTGAAGCTTTCTTT. Amino acids: CASSDGPTGTGDTEAFF.

The chain combines TRBV30 with TRBJ2-5; D is uncertain. Germline lookup yields CDR1 GTSNPN and CDR2 SVGIG (reference sequence). V dropped 2 bases and J dropped 5 bases, with 9 bases sitting between them. The CDR3 consists of 12 residues. The CDR3 DNA is TGTGCCTGGAGTCTGGAGTGGGAGACCCAGTACTTC. Its protein product is CAWSLEWETQYF.

The chain uses TRBV4-2 and TRBJ2-5; 9 bases match TRBD1. J was trimmed by 3 bases and V by 3 bases; bases with no gene match: 8. CDR1 and CDR2 from the germline V gene are LGHNA and YNFKEQ. This CDR3 spans 16 amino acids. The CDR3 DNA follows: TGTGCCAGCAGCCACACCGGGACAGGGATAGAAGAGACCCAGTACTTC. This encodes CASSHTGTGIEETQYF.

The chain combines TRBV4-2 with TRBJ2-3; D may be TRBD2 (7 bases). V dropped 0 bases and J dropped 4 bases, with 17 bases sitting between them. The CDR3 sequence is 17 residues long. CDR1 is LGHNA and CDR2 is YNFKEQ in the germline V gene. CDR3 protein: CASSQEGGAVAADTQYF. Here the CDR3 DNA reads TGTGCCAGCAGCCAAGAAGGGGGGGCGGTGGCGGCAGATACGCAGTATTTT.

J is TRBJ2-5 and V is TRBV10-3; maybe TRBD1 (5 bases). Trimming stripped 8 bases from V and 2 bases from J, with 9 bases between. Germline loops: CDR1 ENHRY, CDR2 SYGVKD. CDR3 length equals 12 residues. The CDR3 bases are TGTGCCATCGGGGCAGTTCAAGAGACCCAGTACTTC. Protein product: CAIGAVQETQYF.

Here the CDR3 DNA reads TGTGCCAGCAGCACGACAGGGGGCTATGGCTACACCTTC. This encodes CASSTTGGYGYTF. The chain employs TRBV2 and TRBJ1-2; the match to TRBD1 covers 9 bases. J lost 4 bases, V lost 6 bases, and 3 bases had no gene match. CDR1 and CDR2 from the germline V gene are SNHLY and FYNNEI. The CDR3 covers 13 residues.

A word on this clone: At one end the junction does not follow the germline gene, possibly because of a read error. The chain links TRBV5-1 to TRBJ2-5; D is perhaps TRBD1 (7 bases). The CDR3 contains 13 residues. Germline V CDR1 and CDR2: SGHRS, YFSETQ. Here the CDR3 DNA reads TGCGCCAGCGGCTTGGCCCAGGGGGGGACCCAGTACTTC. It yields the protein CASGLAQGGTQYF.